By sample share, the clone carrying this T cell receptor beta chain is large. The antigen is unknown. TCR cDNA molecules each had a unique molecular identifier. TCRdb called the 5' RACE reads again in MiXCR, with one record for every CDR3 protein. The sample contains fewer than 15,000 distinct CDR3 sequences, less than 4.5% of which appear only once. These data originate in a study of spatial heterogeneity in lung cancer. Time point noted: sample taken at primary tumor resection. Material for sequencing was whole RNA from tumor, nontumor lung or frozen PBMC, left unsorted. The germline V gene has CDR1 SGHRS and CDR2 YFSETQ. This CDR3 region has 15 residues. V was clipped by 0 bases and J by 5 bases, with 14 bases between them. Broader study findings: Mutation tallies in tumors tracked expanded intratumoral alpha and beta TCR counts.

The sample was lung tumor tissue, taken at surgery. The TCR comes from a male donor with early-stage non-small cell lung cancer. The chain recombines TRBV5-1 with TRBJ2-5; D unresolved. CDR3 nucleotide sequence: TGCGCCAGCAGCTTGGATCCGGATCTCGGGGAGACCCAGTACTTC. The encoded protein is CASSLDPDLGETQYF.